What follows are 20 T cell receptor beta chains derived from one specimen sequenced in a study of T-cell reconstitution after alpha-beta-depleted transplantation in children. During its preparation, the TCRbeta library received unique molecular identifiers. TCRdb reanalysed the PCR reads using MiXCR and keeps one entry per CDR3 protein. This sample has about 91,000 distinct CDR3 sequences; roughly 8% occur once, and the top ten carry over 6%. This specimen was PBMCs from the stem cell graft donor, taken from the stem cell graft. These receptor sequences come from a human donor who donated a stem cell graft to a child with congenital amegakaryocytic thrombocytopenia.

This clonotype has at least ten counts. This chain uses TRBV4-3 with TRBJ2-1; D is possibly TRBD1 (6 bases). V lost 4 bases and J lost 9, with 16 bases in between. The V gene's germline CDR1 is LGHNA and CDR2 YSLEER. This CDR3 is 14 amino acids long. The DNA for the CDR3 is TGCGCCAGCAGCCCTGCTGGTGGGGGCAGTGAGCAGTTCTTC. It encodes CASSPAGGGSEQFF.

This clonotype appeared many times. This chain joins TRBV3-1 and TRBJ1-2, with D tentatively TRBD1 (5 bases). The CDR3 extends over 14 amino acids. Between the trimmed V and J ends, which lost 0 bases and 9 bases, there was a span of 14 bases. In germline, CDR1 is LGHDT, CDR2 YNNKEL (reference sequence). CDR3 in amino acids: CASSQDFPGPSYTF. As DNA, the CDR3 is TGTGCCAGCAGCCAAGATTTCCCGGGGCCGAGCTACACCTTC. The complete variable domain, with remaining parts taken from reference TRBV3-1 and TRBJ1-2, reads DTAVSQTPKYLVTQMGNDKSIKCEQNLGHDTMYWYKQDSKKFLKIMFSYNNKELIINETVPNRFSPKSPDKAHLNLHINSLELGDSAVYFCASSQDFPGPSYTFGSGTRLTVV.

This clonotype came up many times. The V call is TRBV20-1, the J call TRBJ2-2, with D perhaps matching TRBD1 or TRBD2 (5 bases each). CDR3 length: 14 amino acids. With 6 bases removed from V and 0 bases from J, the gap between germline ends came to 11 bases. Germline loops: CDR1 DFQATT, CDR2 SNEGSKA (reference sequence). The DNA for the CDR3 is TGCAGTGCGCCGGGGCCTTCGAACACCGGGGAGCTGTTTTTT. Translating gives CSAPGPSNTGELFF.

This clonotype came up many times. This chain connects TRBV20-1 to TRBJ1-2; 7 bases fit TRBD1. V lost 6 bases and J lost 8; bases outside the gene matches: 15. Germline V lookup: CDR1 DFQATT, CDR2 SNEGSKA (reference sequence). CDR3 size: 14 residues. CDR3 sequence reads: CSALRGVGGIGYTF. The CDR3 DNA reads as TGCAGTGCACTACGTGGGGTAGGGGGCATAGGCTACACCTTC.

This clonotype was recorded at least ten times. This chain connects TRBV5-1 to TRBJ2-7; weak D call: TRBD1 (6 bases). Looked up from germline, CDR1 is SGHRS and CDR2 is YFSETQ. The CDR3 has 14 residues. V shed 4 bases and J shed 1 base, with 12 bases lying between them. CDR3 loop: CASSLYRESYEQYF. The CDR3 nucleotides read TGCGCCAGCAGCCTATACAGGGAATCCTACGAGCAGTACTTC.

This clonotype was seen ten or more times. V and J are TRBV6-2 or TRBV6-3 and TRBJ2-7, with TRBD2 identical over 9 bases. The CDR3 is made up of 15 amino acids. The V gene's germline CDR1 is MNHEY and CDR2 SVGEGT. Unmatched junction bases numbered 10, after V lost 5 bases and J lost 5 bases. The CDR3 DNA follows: TGTGCCAGCAGTATGACTAGCGGACGGCCTAACGAGCAGTACTTC. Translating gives CASSMTSGRPNEQYF.

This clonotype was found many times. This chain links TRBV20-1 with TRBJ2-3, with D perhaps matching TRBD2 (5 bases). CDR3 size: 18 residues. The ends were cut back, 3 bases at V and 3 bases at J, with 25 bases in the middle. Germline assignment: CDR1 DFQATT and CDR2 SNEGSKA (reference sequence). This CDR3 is CSASPLTDSLSVTDTQYF. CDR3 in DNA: TGCAGTGCTAGCCCCCTCACGGACTCATTATCGGTGACAGATACGCAGTATTTT.

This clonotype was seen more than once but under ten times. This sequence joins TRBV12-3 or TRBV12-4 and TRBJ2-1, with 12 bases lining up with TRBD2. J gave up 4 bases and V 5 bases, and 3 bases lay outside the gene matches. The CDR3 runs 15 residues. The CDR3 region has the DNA TGTGCCAGCAGTCAGACTAGCGGGAGATACAATGAGCAGTTCTTC. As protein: CASSQTSGRYNEQFF.

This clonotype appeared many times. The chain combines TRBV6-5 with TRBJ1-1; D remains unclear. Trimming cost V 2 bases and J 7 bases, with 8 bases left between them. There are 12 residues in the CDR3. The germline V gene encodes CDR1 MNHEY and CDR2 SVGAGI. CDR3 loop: CASSYPPGEAFF. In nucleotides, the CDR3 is TGTGCCAGCAGTTACCCGCCAGGTGAAGCTTTCTTT.

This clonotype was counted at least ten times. This CDR3 is CASSQDRSRARETQYF. The CDR3 DNA reads TGTGCCAGCAGCCAAGATCGCTCTCGGGCAAGAGAGACCCAGTACTTC. The V and J genes are TRBV14 and TRBJ2-5; no firm D call. The CDR3 length is 16 residues. CDR1 SGHDN and CDR2 FVKESK come from the germline V gene. Trimming left V 0 bases short and J 4 bases short, with 15 bases between.

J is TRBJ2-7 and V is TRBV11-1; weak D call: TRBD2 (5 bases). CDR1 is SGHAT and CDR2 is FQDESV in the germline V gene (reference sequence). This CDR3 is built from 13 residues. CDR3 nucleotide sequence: TGTACCTTCTGTTTAGCGCACGGTTACGAGCAGTACTTC. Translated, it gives CTFCLAHGYEQYF.

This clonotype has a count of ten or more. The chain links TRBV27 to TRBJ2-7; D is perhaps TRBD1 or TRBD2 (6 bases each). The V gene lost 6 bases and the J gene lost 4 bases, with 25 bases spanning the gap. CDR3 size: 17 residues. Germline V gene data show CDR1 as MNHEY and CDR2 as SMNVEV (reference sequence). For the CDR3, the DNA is TGTGCCAGCAGAAGAGAGGGGGGCCTGTCGTATGATTACGAGCAGTACTTC. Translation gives CASRREGGLSYDYEQYF.

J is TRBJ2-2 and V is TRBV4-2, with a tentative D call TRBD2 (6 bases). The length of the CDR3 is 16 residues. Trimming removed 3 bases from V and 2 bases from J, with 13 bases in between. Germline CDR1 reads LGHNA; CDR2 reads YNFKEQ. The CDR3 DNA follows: TGTGCCAGCAGCCAGCCCTTGCGGGGTAACACCGGGGAGCTGTTTTTT. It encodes CASSQPLRGNTGELFF.

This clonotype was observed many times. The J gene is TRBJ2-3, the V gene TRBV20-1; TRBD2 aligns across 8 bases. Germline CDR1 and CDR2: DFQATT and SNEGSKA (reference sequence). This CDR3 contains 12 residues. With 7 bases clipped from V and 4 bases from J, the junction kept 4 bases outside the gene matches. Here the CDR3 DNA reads TGCAGTGGAGCGGGAGATCCAGATACGCAGTATTTT. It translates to CSGAGDPDTQYF.

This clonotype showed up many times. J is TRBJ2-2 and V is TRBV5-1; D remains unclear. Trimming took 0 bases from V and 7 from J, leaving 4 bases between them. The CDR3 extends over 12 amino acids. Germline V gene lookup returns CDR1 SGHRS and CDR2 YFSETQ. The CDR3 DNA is TGCGCCAGCAGCTTGGAGGTCGGGGAGCTGTTTTTT. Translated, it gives CASSLEVGELFF.

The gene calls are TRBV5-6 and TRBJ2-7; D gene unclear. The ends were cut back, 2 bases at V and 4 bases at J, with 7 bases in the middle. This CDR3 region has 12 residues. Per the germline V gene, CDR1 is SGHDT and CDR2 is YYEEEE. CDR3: CASSFTRYEQYF. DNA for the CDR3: TGTGCCAGCAGCTTCACGCGTTACGAGCAGTACTTC.

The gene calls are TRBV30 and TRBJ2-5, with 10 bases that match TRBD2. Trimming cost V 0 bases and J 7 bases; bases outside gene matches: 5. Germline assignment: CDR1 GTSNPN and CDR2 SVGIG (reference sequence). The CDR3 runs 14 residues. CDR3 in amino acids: CAWSVLAGPGTQYF. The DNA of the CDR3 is TGTGCCTGGAGTGTACTAGCGGGGCCGGGGACCCAGTACTTC.

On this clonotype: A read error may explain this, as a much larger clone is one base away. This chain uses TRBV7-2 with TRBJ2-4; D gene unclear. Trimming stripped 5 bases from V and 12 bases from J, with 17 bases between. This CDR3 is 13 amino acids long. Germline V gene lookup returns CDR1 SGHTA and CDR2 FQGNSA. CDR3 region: CASSIEQRYSQYF. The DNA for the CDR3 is TGTGCCAGCAGCATAGAGCAGCGTTACAGTCAGTACTTC. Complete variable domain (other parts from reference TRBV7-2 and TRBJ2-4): GAGVSQSPSNKVTEKGKDVELRCDPISGHTALYWYRQSLGQGLEFLIYFQGNSAPDKSGLPSDRFSAERTGGSVSTLTIQRTQQEDSAVYLCASSIEQRYSQYFGAGTRLSVL.

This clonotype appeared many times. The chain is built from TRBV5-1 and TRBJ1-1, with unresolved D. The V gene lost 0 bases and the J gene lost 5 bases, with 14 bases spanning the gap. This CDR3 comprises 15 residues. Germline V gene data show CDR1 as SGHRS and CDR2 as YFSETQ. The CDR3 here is CASSLVGPQGTEAFF. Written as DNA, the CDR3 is TGCGCCAGCAGCTTGGTTGGGCCTCAAGGAACTGAAGCTTTCTTT.

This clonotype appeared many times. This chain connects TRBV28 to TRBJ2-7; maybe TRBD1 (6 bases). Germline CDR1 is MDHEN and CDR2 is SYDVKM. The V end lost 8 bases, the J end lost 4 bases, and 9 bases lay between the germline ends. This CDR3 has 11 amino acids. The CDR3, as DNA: TGTGCCAGCCGCAGGGGTTACGAGCAGTACTTC. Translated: CASRRGYEQYF.